A single sample is the source of the 25 T cell receptor beta chains below, sequenced in a study of T cells expressing NK-cell markers. Reanalyzing the 5' RACE reads, TCRdb keeps one entry per CDR3 protein, without DNA. This sample's clone table lists 550,000 or so distinct CDR3 sequences. Sequenced material: blood T cells: a sorted CD56 or NKG2C T cell subset, CD4+ or CD8+ T cells, or bulk PBMC T cells (not recorded which). These receptors originate from a man between 18 and 35 years old in good health.

The chain is built from TRBV30 and TRBJ2-1; no DNA is available, so the TRBD1 call from TCRdb remains unchecked. Germline V CDR1 and CDR2: GTSNPN, SVGIG (reference sequence). The CDR3 loop spans 13 amino acids. The chain's CDR3 is CAWSPGAYNEQFF. The full variable domain, rest sourced from reference TRBV30 and TRBJ2-1, is SQTIHQWPATLVQPVGSPLSLECTVEGTSNPNLYWYRQAAGRGLQLLFYSVGIGQISSEVPQNLSASRPQDRQFILSSKKLLLSDSGFYLCAWSPGAYNEQFFGPGTRLTVL.

The chain has TRBV6-1 and TRBJ2-3; there is no DNA to check the TCRdb D call of TRBD2. The germline gives CDR1 MNHNS, CDR2 SASEGT. CDR3 length: 15 residues. The chain's CDR3 is CASNPSGRGTDTQYF.

The chain uses TRBV20-1 and TRBJ2-1. Germline CDR1 is DFQATT and CDR2 is SNEGSKA (reference sequence). This CDR3 has 13 residues. CDR3 sequence: CSATSGTWGEQFF.

This chain connects TRBV20-1 to TRBJ2-3; TCRdb indicates TRBD1, and absent DNA this call remains unverified. The CDR3 loop spans 15 amino acids. The germline CDR1 and CDR2 sequences are DFQATT and SNEGSKA (reference sequence). This chain's CDR3 is CSAPGTFKGTDTQYF.

The chain uses TRBV5-1 and TRBJ2-5. CDR1 is SGHRS, CDR2 YFSETQ, per germline. CDR3 size: 15 residues. The CDR3 sequence: CASSLGRAFQETQYF.

The chain combines TRBV20-1 with TRBJ2-5; TCRdb returns TRBD2, unconfirmable since there is no DNA. The germline gives CDR1 DFQATT, CDR2 SNEGSKA (reference sequence). The CDR3 length is 15 residues. CDR3: CSARVLAEVRETQYF.

The chain links TRBV19 to TRBJ1-2; TCRdb indicates TRBD1, and absent DNA this call remains unverified. Per the germline V gene, CDR1 is LNHDA and CDR2 is SQIVND (reference sequence). The CDR3 sequence is 16 residues long. The CDR3 is CASSKRDLLKGYGYTF.

The V call is TRBV4-1, the J call TRBJ2-5. The CDR3 contains 15 residues. Germline V gene lookup returns CDR1 MGHRA and CDR2 YSYEKL. Here the CDR3 reads CASSQDQLFEETQYF.

This chain connects TRBV12-3 or TRBV12-4 to TRBJ2-1; TCRdb calls TRBD2, which cannot be checked without DNA. The CDR3 loop spans 15 amino acids. CDR3 sequence: CASSLGMGVDYQQFF.

The chain couples TRBV10-1 to TRBJ2-3; the TRBD2 assignment by TCRdb is unverifiable without DNA. Germline V gene lookup returns CDR1 WNHNN and CDR2 SYGVQD (reference sequence). The CDR3 totals 15 residues. Here the CDR3 reads CASSESSGSIDTQYF.

The J gene is TRBJ2-7, the V gene TRBV4-2; there is no DNA to check the TCRdb D call of TRBD1. CDR3 size: 14 residues. Per germline, CDR1 LGHNA and CDR2 YNFKEQ. The CDR3 sequence: CASRGGTVPYEQYF.

This chain uses TRBV6-4 with TRBJ2-2; TCRdb's D gene call, TRBD2, goes unchecked for lack of DNA. This CDR3 is 15 amino acids long. Germline lookup yields CDR1 MRHNA and CDR2 SNTAGT. CDR3 sequence: CASSDRAGSPAELFF.

The rearrangement joins TRBV6-5 to TRBJ2-5; no DNA is available, so the TRBD1 call from TCRdb remains unchecked. The CDR3 loop spans 16 amino acids. Per the germline V gene, CDR1 is MNHEY and CDR2 is SVGAGI. CDR3 sequence reads: CASSYTGQGAEETQYF.

V usage is TRBV19 and J usage is TRBJ2-1; TCRdb's D call, TRBD1, is unchecked because there is no DNA. CDR3 size: 16 residues. Germline V lookup: CDR1 LNHDA, CDR2 SQIVND (reference sequence). The CDR3 reads CASSTIQGQGDNEQFF.

The chain joins TRBV12-3 or TRBV12-4 to TRBJ1-1; TCRdb picks TRBD1, but there is no DNA to check that call. The length of the CDR3 is 13 residues. The CDR3 here is CASSLGGQVEAFF.

V gene TRBV6-6 combines with J gene TRBJ2-5; the TCRdb D gene call, TRBD1, has no DNA to confirm it. This CDR3 spans 13 amino acids. Germline V gene lookup returns CDR1 MNHNY and CDR2 SVGAGI (reference sequence). The CDR3 is CASSYRDAETQYF.

CDR3 loop: CASSLDRTGRQYF. The rearrangement joins TRBV5-6 to TRBJ2-7; TCRdb lists TRBD1, though no DNA is available to test this call. Germline CDR1 and CDR2: SGHDT and YYEEEE. The length of the CDR3 is 13 residues.

The chain recombines TRBV5-6 with TRBJ2-2; no DNA is available, so the TRBD1 call from TCRdb remains unchecked. CDR3 size: 13 residues. CDR1 and CDR2 (germline): SGHDT, YYEEEE. The CDR3 loop is CASRRQDTGELFF.

CDR3 loop: CASSTRFRNTEAFF. The V call is TRBV12-3 or TRBV12-4, the J call TRBJ1-1; there is no DNA to check the TCRdb D call of TRBD1. The CDR3 is 14 amino acids.

This sequence joins TRBV12-3 or TRBV12-4 and TRBJ1-5. CDR3 size: 12 residues. The CDR3 loop is CASSPHGQPQHF.

The gene calls are TRBV12-3 or TRBV12-4 and TRBJ1-1; TCRdb designates TRBD1, a call that cannot be tested without DNA. The CDR3 is 12 residues long. The CDR3: CASSPPTGRAFF.

The chain links TRBV18 to TRBJ2-4; there is no DNA to check the TCRdb D call of TRBD2. The CDR3 totals 15 residues. Per germline, CDR1 KGHSH and CDR2 LQKENI. This chain's CDR3 is CASSPPGLAGTTMYF.

The chain employs TRBV12-3 or TRBV12-4 and TRBJ2-3; TCRdb's D gene call, TRBD2, goes unchecked for lack of DNA. This CDR3 has 19 amino acids. The CDR3 is CASSFRGLAGVTSTDTQYF.

The J gene is TRBJ2-5, the V gene TRBV25-1; TCRdb outputs TRBD2, but without DNA this stays unchecked. The CDR3 extends over 16 amino acids. Germline V gene sequence: CDR1 MGHDK, CDR2 SYGVNS. CDR3 sequence reads: CASSESERRFQETQYF.

V gene TRBV5-5 combines with J gene TRBJ2-2; TCRdb selects TRBD1, and the lack of DNA leaves this call unchecked. The CDR3 consists of 17 residues. Germline assignment: CDR1 SGHKS and CDR2 YYEKEE (reference sequence). CDR3 protein: CASSLANGHANTGELFF.